This TCR beta chain was found in a study of CD8 T cells in ankylosing spondylitis. This clonotype was seen a handful of times. The antigen is unknown. Using its own MiXCR run on the 5' RACE reads, TCRdb lists one record per CDR3 protein. Here the sample spans about 130,000 distinct CDR3 sequences, around 9% being singletons. Findings and caveats of the study: According to the report, clones linked to the disease were significantly enriched in matched synovial fluid samples taken from ankylosing spondylitis patients. Disease-linked clones displayed a CD8+ phenotype and appeared relatively rarely in peripheral blood.

The V gene end was trimmed by 5 bases and the J gene end by 6 bases; junction bases not matched to a gene: 12. CDR3 length: 16 residues. The germline gives CDR1 SEHNR, CDR2 FQNEAQ (reference sequence). The rearrangement joins TRBV7-9 to TRBJ2-1; 8 nucleotides agree with TRBD2. Material: blood, either unsorted or a sorted T cell fraction (not recorded which). This TCR came from a male donor with ankylosing spondylitis or in good health (not recorded which). The CDR3 DNA sequence: TGTGCCAGCAGCAAAGCCGGGAGGGCCTTCCTCAATGAGCAGTTCTTC. This gives the protein CASSKAGRAFLNEQFF.